These T cell receptor beta chains were read from a single sample in a study of Tregs in tolerant kidney transplant recipients. Repertoires were generated with immunoSEQ multiplex PCR, while TCRdb's copy carries only in-frame clones and drops some. This table has 55,000 to 80,000 clones, nearly 98% appearing once. Sequenced material: Tregs from blood, taken before the transplant. The receptors were sampled from a human donor who received a combined kidney and bone marrow transplant. Each CDR3 is given with its conserved first and last residue. Fields, in order: V gene, J gene, CDR3 protein.

V gene: TRBV13
J gene: TRBJ2-4
CDR3 protein: CASSLGGGLGRLAKNIQYF

V gene: TRBV29-1
J gene: TRBJ1-4
CDR3 protein: CSVRDRVRSNEKLFF

V gene: TRBV5-4
J gene: TRBJ2-3
CDR3 protein: CASSLGPSVSTDTQYF

V gene: TRBV19
J gene: TRBJ2-1
CDR3 protein: CASNRDRVYNEQFF

V gene: TRBV2
J gene: TRBJ2-1
CDR3 protein: CASSSSGSRYNEQFF

V gene: TRBV7-2
J gene: TRBJ2-6
CDR3 protein: CASSPKWTGEFGANVLTF

V gene: TRBV7-2
J gene: TRBJ2-5
CDR3 protein: CASSRRSTSGEPETQYF

V gene: TRBV6-1
J gene: TRBJ2-7
CDR3 protein: CASSPRQGNFYEQYF

V gene: TRBV5-1
J gene: TRBJ1-4
CDR3 protein: CASSFTGRWTNEKLFF

V gene: TRBV6-1
J gene: TRBJ2-1
CDR3 protein: CASSQGGVRYNEQFF

V gene: TRBV19
J gene: TRBJ1-2
CDR3 protein: CASNPGHYYGYTF

V gene: TRBV7-2
J gene: TRBJ2-5
CDR3 protein: CASSLGFGRAQETQYF

V gene: TRBV10-3
J gene: TRBJ2-2
CDR3 protein: CAILEDTGELFF

V gene: TRBV5-1
J gene: TRBJ2-2
CDR3 protein: CASSPSIIRTGELFF

V gene: TRBV6-4
J gene: TRBJ1-2
CDR3 protein: CASSQNPGLEYYGYTF

V gene: TRBV18
J gene: TRBJ2-7
CDR3 protein: CASSPRRVAGDQAYEQYF

V gene: TRBV18
J gene: TRBJ2-7
CDR3 protein: CASSLKSKSYRSYEQYF

V gene: TRBV28
J gene: TRBJ1-2
CDR3 protein: CASSQSGDGYTF

V gene: TRBV5-1
J gene: TRBJ2-6
CDR3 protein: CASSIQGAGANVLTF

V gene: TRBV25-1
J gene: TRBJ2-3
CDR3 protein: CASSATTGRDTQYF

V gene: TRBV28
J gene: TRBJ2-6
CDR3 protein: CASSIQGSRANVLTF

V gene: TRBV21-1
J gene: TRBJ2-7
CDR3 protein: CASSKVWTGSSYEQYF

V gene: TRBV7-2
J gene: TRBJ2-3
CDR3 protein: CASSVRQGGTDTQYF

V gene: TRBV29-1
J gene: TRBJ2-1
CDR3 protein: CSVRDLVRSGNEQFF

V gene: TRBV18
J gene: TRBJ2-2
CDR3 protein: CASSPRDRGVANTGELFF

V gene: TRBV30
J gene: TRBJ1-6
CDR3 protein: CAWSRTGGNSPLHF

V gene: TRBV10-3
J gene: TRBJ2-7
CDR3 protein: CAISKTIQGRGPEQYF

V gene: TRBV5-1
J gene: TRBJ1-5
CDR3 protein: CASSEGGNSNQPQHF

V gene: TRBV29-1
J gene: TRBJ1-1
CDR3 protein: CSVQGSFTEAFF

V gene: TRBV28
J gene: TRBJ2-3
CDR3 protein: CASTLGLAGGLRDTQYF

V gene: TRBV6-1
J gene: TRBJ2-1
CDR3 protein: CASRLAQSSYNEQFF

V gene: TRBV4-1
J gene: TRBJ2-7
CDR3 protein: CASSQRQGSWYEQYF

V gene: TRBV5-8
J gene: TRBJ1-4
CDR3 protein: CASSLGGFSNEKLFF

V gene: TRBV7-3
J gene: TRBJ2-5
CDR3 protein: CASSLNGGLEETQYF

V gene: TRBV18
J gene: TRBJ2-1
CDR3 protein: CASSPGPENEQFF

V gene: TRBV18
J gene: TRBJ2-1
CDR3 protein: CASSRQGVVNEQFF

V gene: TRBV7-2
J gene: TRBJ2-7
CDR3 protein: CASSLAPGQGYEQYF

V gene: TRBV10-1
J gene: TRBJ1-2
CDR3 protein: CASSEGGGSGGYTF

V gene: TRBV11-2
J gene: TRBJ1-1
CDR3 protein: CASRNAGAWAWWAFF

V gene: TRBV4-2
J gene: TRBJ2-7
CDR3 protein: CASSQAGLAGAGQYF

V gene: TRBV6-5
J gene: TRBJ1-3
CDR3 protein: CASSWDRGNSGNTIYF

V gene: TRBV6-1
J gene: TRBJ1-4
CDR3 protein: CASRPYRDRNEKLFF

V gene: TRBV29-1
J gene: TRBJ1-1
CDR3 protein: CSVGGGGPGGEAFF

V gene: TRBV7-2
J gene: TRBJ1-5
CDR3 protein: CASSPQGGSNQPQHF

V gene: TRBV6-1
J gene: TRBJ2-6
CDR3 protein: CASIRSGAGANVLTF

V gene: TRBV25-1
J gene: TRBJ1-2
CDR3 protein: CASSETSYYGYTF

V gene: TRBV11-2
J gene: TRBJ1-2
CDR3 protein: CASSLGSWGGTEGYTF

V gene: TRBV7-2
J gene: TRBJ2-5
CDR3 protein: CASSLVGAGQETQYF

V gene: TRBV7-9
J gene: TRBJ2-3
CDR3 protein: CASSLGLAGYTDTQYF

V gene: TRBV5-1
J gene: TRBJ2-7
CDR3 protein: CASSKDFSYEQYF

V gene: TRBV27
J gene: TRBJ1-2
CDR3 protein: CASSLYPAGNYGYTF

V gene: TRBV6-6
J gene: TRBJ1-2
CDR3 protein: CASSYPGQGGGYTF

V gene: TRBV6-4
J gene: TRBJ2-3
CDR3 protein: CASSEGAYTDTQYF

V gene: TRBV10-3
J gene: TRBJ2-1
CDR3 protein: CAISERTSGYNEQFF

V gene: TRBV9
J gene: TRBJ2-1
CDR3 protein: CASSVQSGRAINEQFF

V gene: TRBV7-2
J gene: TRBJ2-1
CDR3 protein: CASSQAGEGREQFF

V gene: TRBV5-1
J gene: TRBJ2-3
CDR3 protein: CASSSLAGYSTDTQYF

V gene: TRBV5-1
J gene: TRBJ2-1
CDR3 protein: CASSFQEVYNEQFF

V gene: TRBV15
J gene: TRBJ1-2
CDR3 protein: CATSRDPQADYGYTF